A selection of T cell receptor beta chains follows, all from one sample in a study of shared clonotypes between healthy human individuals. This table comes from immunoSEQ multiplex PCR, and its TCRdb copy is limited to in-frame clones, with some not included. There are about 2,100,000 clones in the sample; 85% to 95% occur only once, and roughly 1.8% lies in the top ten. Sequencing used naive CD8+ T cells from PBMCs. These receptors were obtained from a young man in good health. Some clones in this sample may be carry-over from other donors' samples. Each CDR3 is given with its conserved first and last residue. A D gene is named only where the DNA matches it firmly. The size of a clone is reported for some rows only, either as once, few or many, or as a class for expanded clones.

v_gene	abundance	d_gene	j_gene	CDR3aa	CDR3nt
TRBV5-4	once	NA	TRBJ1-2	CASSLSGGVYGYTF	TGTGCCAGCAGCTTGTCCGGGGGGGTCTATGGCTACACCTTC
TRBV10-3	NA	TRBD1	TRBJ2-3	CAIRGTGGFTDTQYF	TGTGCCATCAGGGGGACAGGGGGCTTCACAGATACGCAGTATTTT
TRBV7-9	NA	NA	TRBJ2-6	CASRHGSQPSSGANVLTF	TGTGCCAGCAGACACGGTAGCCAGCCCTCCTCTGGGGCCAACGTCCTGACTTTC
TRBV7-2	NA	TRBD1	TRBJ1-1	CASSRTGGPGSEAFF	TGTGCCAGCAGCCGGACAGGGGGCCCTGGGAGTGAAGCTTTCTTT
TRBV28	NA	NA	TRBJ2-3	CASSSRRGGVKGDTQYF	TGTGCCAGCAGTTCCCGACGAGGGGGGGTGAAAGGAGATACGCAGTATTTT
TRBV5-4	NA	NA	TRBJ2-7	CASSLVSEGLHEQYF	TGTGCCAGCAGCTTGGTCTCTGAAGGGTTGCACGAGCAGTACTTC
TRBV27	NA	TRBD1	TRBJ1-1	CASSPGQRNTEAFF	TGTGCCAGCAGCCCGGGACAGAGGAACACTGAAGCTTTCTTT
TRBV27	NA	NA	TRBJ1-2	CASRTGGYGYTF	TGTGCCAGCAGGACCGGGGGCTATGGCTACACCTTC
TRBV4-1	NA	NA	TRBJ1-4	CASTLMTEPSNEKLFF	TGCGCCAGCACCCTGATGACCGAGCCTTCTAATGAAAAACTGTTTTTT
TRBV10-3	NA	TRBD2	TRBJ2-3	CATKRAGGRTDTQYF	TGTGCCACCAAAAGGGCGGGGGGACGCACAGATACGCAGTATTTT
TRBV4-1	NA	TRBD1	TRBJ1-1	CASSPPGQANTEAFF	TGCGCCAGCAGCCCCCCGGGACAGGCGAACACTGAAGCTTTCTTT
TRBV28	NA	TRBD1	TRBJ1-5	CASSFTGDHQPQHF	TGTGCCAGCAGTTTCACAGGGGACCATCAGCCCCAGCATTTT
TRBV15	NA	NA	TRBJ1-2	CATSRDPGRTDGYTF	TGTGCCACCAGCAGAGATCCGGGCAGGACAGATGGCTACACCTTC
TRBV5-1	NA	NA	TRBJ2-1	CASTRPLAGVTGSSYNEQFF	TGCGCCAGCACTAGGCCACTAGCAGGAGTGACGGGGTCCTCATACAATGAGCAGTTCTTC
TRBV27	NA	NA	TRBJ2-1	CASSFHLFGSNEQFF	TGTGCCAGCAGTTTCCACCTCTTCGGGTCCAATGAGCAGTTCTTC
TRBV7-9	NA	NA	TRBJ2-7	CASSLDRTYEQYF	TGTGCCAGCAGTTTGGACAGAACCTACGAGCAGTACTTC
TRBV7-9	NA	NA	TRBJ2-7	CASSFLGADYEQYF	TGTGCCAGCAGCTTTCTGGGGGCCGACTACGAGCAGTACTTC
TRBV7-9	NA	TRBD2	TRBJ2-1	CASSPPSGSSYNEQFF	TGTGCCAGCAGTCCTCCTAGCGGGAGCTCCTACAATGAGCAGTTCTTC
TRBV29-1	once	NA	TRBJ2-1	CSAAGGVGRSYNEQFF	TGCAGCGCCGCTGGCGGTGTGGGGCGCTCCTACAATGAGCAGTTCTTC
TRBV5-1	NA	TRBD2	TRBJ2-1	CASSVTSGIYNEQFF	TGCGCCAGCAGCGTCACTAGCGGGATCTACAATGAGCAGTTCTTC
TRBV27	NA	NA	TRBJ2-7	CASSLEGTTYEQYF	TGTGCCAGCAGCCTTGAGGGAACAACCTACGAGCAGTACTTC
TRBV7-6	NA	TRBD1	TRBJ1-1	CASSSRQGAMTTEAFF	TGTGCCAGCAGCTCCAGGCAGGGGGCAATGACGACTGAAGCTTTCTTT
TRBV7-8	NA	NA	TRBJ2-1	CASSFAGNEQFF	TGTGCCAGCAGCTTTGCGGGGAATGAGCAGTTCTTC
TRBV5-1	NA	TRBD2	TRBJ2-7	CASSLGGRDSYEQYF	TGCGCCAGCAGCTTGGGCGGGAGAGACTCCTACGAGCAGTACTTC
TRBV5-1	NA	TRBD1	TRBJ1-1	CASRTGKAPNTEAFF	TGCGCCAGCCGGACAGGAAAGGCACCCAACACTGAAGCTTTCTTT
TRBV4-1	NA	TRBD2	TRBJ2-1	CASSQEPFPSGSSSYNEQFF	TGCGCCAGCAGCCAAGAACCTTTCCCTAGCGGGAGCAGCTCCTACAATGAGCAGTTCTTC
TRBV6-4	NA	NA	TRBJ2-2	CASSVLGGNTGELFF	TGTGCCAGCAGTGTCTTAGGGGGGAACACCGGGGAGCTGTTTTTT
TRBV7-2	NA	NA	TRBJ1-2	CASSHRQRGYTF	TGTGCCAGCAGCCATAGACAGAGGGGCTACACCTTC
TRBV5-6	NA	TRBD2	TRBJ2-1	CASRLRLAGGNEQFF	TGTGCCAGCAGACTACGACTAGCGGGAGGCAATGAGCAGTTCTTC
TRBV7-9	NA	NA	TRBJ2-5	CASSSEGGGVGLRETQYF	TGTGCCAGCAGCTCAGAAGGGGGCGGGGTTGGTTTAAGAGAGACCCAGTACTTC
TRBV19	NA	TRBD1	TRBJ2-7	CASSPRTGDIYEQYF	TGTGCCAGTAGTCCCCGGACAGGGGATATCTACGAGCAGTACTTC
TRBV28	NA	NA	TRBJ2-7	CASSFTLRTGNYEQYF	TGTGCCAGCAGTTTTACGCTGAGAACAGGGAACTACGAGCAGTACTTC
TRBV7-9	NA	TRBD1	TRBJ2-5	CASSSTGSETQYF	TGTGCCAGCAGCTCGACAGGGTCAGAGACCCAGTACTTC
TRBV9	NA	TRBD2	TRBJ2-1	CASSGPLAGGRQFF	TGTGCCAGCAGCGGTCCCCTAGCGGGAGGGAGGCAGTTCTTC
TRBV7-9	NA	NA	TRBJ1-2	CASSDNPPYTSSGYTF	TGTGCCAGCAGCGACAACCCCCCATATACCTCCTCTGGCTACACCTTC
TRBV27	NA	NA	TRBJ2-1	CASSPLAGSYNEQFF	TGTGCCAGCAGTCCCCTGGCGGGAAGCTACAATGAGCAGTTCTTC
TRBV4-3	few	TRBD1	TRBJ1-2	CASSQGSTGYYGYTF	TGCGCCAGCAGCCAGGGCTCGACAGGGTACTATGGCTACACCTTC
TRBV6-4	NA	TRBD1	TRBJ2-7	CASSATGTGAGEQYF	TGTGCCAGCAGCGCAACCGGGACAGGGGCGGGCGAGCAGTACTTC
TRBV7-2	NA	NA	TRBJ2-3	CASSLGLGTDTQYF	TGTGCCAGCAGCTTAGGGTTGGGCACAGATACGCAGTATTTT
TRBV27	NA	TRBD1	TRBJ2-7	CASSPRQGNYYEQYF	TGTGCCAGCAGTCCTCGACAGGGGAACTACTACGAGCAGTACTTC
TRBV27	few	NA	TRBJ1-5	CATKGGFGSGQPQHF	TGTGCCACCAAGGGAGGTTTTGGTTCGGGACAGCCCCAGCATTTT
TRBV5-1	NA	NA	TRBJ2-7	CASSLAPPYEQYF	TGCGCCAGCAGCTTGGCCCCCCCATACGAGCAGTACTTC
TRBV7-9	NA	TRBD1	TRBJ1-4	CASSPIQGLNEKLFF	TGTGCCAGCAGCCCAATACAGGGGCTCAATGAAAAACTGTTTTTT
TRBV6-1	NA	NA	TRBJ2-7	CASSDYSDEQYF	TGTGCCAGCAGTGACTACAGCGACGAGCAGTACTTC
TRBV13	NA	NA	TRBJ2-1	CASSLPGNDEQFF	TGTGCCAGCAGCTTGCCAGGGAACGATGAGCAGTTCTTC
TRBV7-9	NA	TRBD1	TRBJ1-3	CASSNRDRASGNTIYF	TGTGCCAGCAGCAACCGGGACAGGGCCTCTGGAAACACCATATATTTT